Sequencing of this T cell receptor beta chain was carried out in a study of early T cells in non-severe SARS-CoV-2 infection. The wider study: Sequenced bulk RNA came from whole blood that was unsorted, and chains were unpaired.

This clonotype was seen many times. The antigen remains undetermined. Broader study findings: Matching results from VDJdb favored anti-spike CD8 responses, leaving private and CD4 specificities undetected.

This CDR3 is built from 16 residues. In germline, CDR1 is MGHRA, CDR2 YSYEKL. V lost 4 bases and J lost 2, with 12 bases in between. Individual cDNA molecules carried attached unique molecular identifiers. TCRdb re-called the 5' RACE reads with MiXCR, one entry per CDR3 protein. This table has about 35,000 distinct CDR3 sequences, 5.5% to 7% appearing once. The sequence came from an adult who was a healthcare worker with PCR-confirmed SARS-CoV-2 infection or an uninfected control (not recorded which). What was sequenced was whole blood. The chain carries TRBV4-1 and TRBJ2-6; TRBD1 might be the D (5 bases). The CDR3 here is CASSPADTTGANVLTF. For the CDR3, the DNA is TGCGCCAGCAGCCCCGCGGACACTACTGGGGCCAACGTCCTGACTTTC.